The rows below give T cell receptor beta chains drawn from one sample of a study of T-cell reconstitution after alpha-beta-depleted transplantation in children. One entry per CDR3 protein results from TCRdb running MiXCR on the PCR reads. The repertoire consists of fewer than 700,000 distinct CDR3 sequences, with 10% to 15% occurring once and the leading ten covering 2.2%. This specimen consisted of PBMCs, mostly from graft donor cells, obtained 360 days after TCRalphabeta/CD19-depleted stem cell transplant. These receptors were collected from a male patient younger than 18 who had a stem cell transplant for acute myeloid leukemia, so the T cells may come from the graft donor. Each CDR3 is given with its conserved first and last residue. Fields, in order: J gene, CDR3 length, V gene, CDR3 protein.

>TRBJ2-7|14|TRBV6-1
CASSDPGSSYEQYF
>TRBJ2-3|18|TRBV11-2
CASSLLWASGASTDTQYF
>TRBJ2-1|13|TRBV9
CASSVGVHNEQFF
>TRBJ1-1|16|TRBV7-6
CASSLSDFGGDTEAFF
>TRBJ2-1|18|TRBV14
CASSQGASGTSSYNEQFF
>TRBJ1-1|13|TRBV29-1
CSPEVALNTEAFF
>TRBJ1-1|15|TRBV29-1
CSVVGDRGGNTEAFF
>TRBJ2-1|19|TRBV7-3
CASSYLPGLAGGLGNEQFF
>TRBJ2-1|17|TRBV20-1
CSARDQGLVGSPHEQFF
>TRBJ2-7|14|TRBV5-1
CASSANRGVYEQYF
>TRBJ2-3|15|TRBV7-3
CASSLSGLAADTQYF
>TRBJ1-2|15|TRBV20-1
CSLDLEGRTFYGYTF
>TRBJ2-1|17|TRBV4-3
CASSQDPQAGGYNEQFF
>TRBJ2-1|12|TRBV7-2
CASHLLGNEQFF
>TRBJ2-1|13|TRBV29-1
CSVSSGKYNEQFF
>TRBJ2-5|15|TRBV20-1
CSAPGTSRGTETQYF
>TRBJ2-5|15|TRBV3-1
CASSQGGLFQETQYF
>TRBJ2-1|18|TRBV27
CASSPLDRGPYSYNEQFF
>TRBJ2-7|11|TRBV29-1
CSGLHLYEQYF
>TRBJ1-2|14|TRBV7-2
CASSWTGVNYGYTF